What follows are 22 T cell receptor beta chains derived from one specimen sequenced in a study of Ad26.COV2.S vaccination and SARS-CoV-2 variants. Repertoires were generated with immunoSEQ multiplex PCR, while TCRdb's copy carries only in-frame clones and drops some. The sample contains hundreds of thousands of clones, around 87% of which appear only once. Treatment defined: some 20 received Ad26.COV2.S at low or high dose, single or two shots; 5 received placebo; per-sample allocation not given. Sampling took place 63 days after the first vaccine or placebo injection. The sequences come from peripheral blood, collected in a trial of Ad26.COV2.S vaccine versus placebo. The receptor source for this set is a person between 18 and 60 years old who received the Ad26.COV2.S COVID-19 vaccine or a placebo.

As regards this clone: The same CDR3 arises from other DNA sequences in this sample as well. The V call is TRBV7-2, the J call TRBJ1-5; no definite D call. V gave up 3 bases and J gave up 4 bases, with 7 bases separating them. The V gene's germline CDR1 is SGHTA and CDR2 FQGNSA. This CDR3 has 13 amino acids. The CDR3 DNA reads TGTGCCAGCAGCTTCCGGGGTAATCAGCCCCAGCATTTT. Its translation: CASSFRGNQPQHF.

J is TRBJ2-5 and V is TRBV4-2; D unclear. CDR1 is LGHNA and CDR2 is YNFKEQ in the germline V gene. Trimming shortened V by 1 base and J by 4 bases, and 10 bases separated the two germline ends. The length of the CDR3 is 14 residues. CDR3 sequence reads: CASSQGNYRETQYF. The CDR3 coding sequence is TGTGCCAGCAGCCAAGGCAACTACAGAGAGACCCAGTACTTC.

This sequence joins TRBV15 and TRBJ2-5, with 7 bases lining up with TRBD1. Per germline, CDR1 LNHNV and CDR2 YYDKDF (reference sequence). The V and J ends lost 0 bases and 4 bases, in that order; junction bases with no gene match: 2. The CDR3 sequence is 14 residues long. This CDR3 reads CATSREYRGETQYF. The CDR3 region has the DNA TGTGCCACCAGCAGAGAGTACAGGGGAGAGACCCAGTACTTC. Complete variable domain (other parts from reference TRBV15 and TRBJ2-5): DAMVIQNPRYQVTQFGKPVTLSCSQTLNHNVMYWYQQKSSQAPKLLFHYYDKDFNNEADTPDNFQSRRPNTSFCFLDIRSPGLGDTAMYLCATSREYRGETQYFGPGTRLLVL.

The rearrangement joins TRBV12-5 to TRBJ2-3; no firm D call. Germline V gene lookup returns CDR1 LGHNT and CDR2 FRNRAP. This CDR3 region has 12 residues. Trimming took off 2 bases at V and 2 bases at J, with 2 bases between the two ends. CDR3 DNA sequence: TGTGCTAGTGGTTTGCTCACAGATACGCAGTATTTT. The encoded protein is CASGLLTDTQYF.

V and J are TRBV12-3 or TRBV12-4 and TRBJ2-7; possibly TRBD1 for D (6 bases). Trimming took off 5 bases at V and 2 bases at J, with 7 bases between the two ends. CDR3 size: 12 residues. The CDR3 nucleotides read TGTGCCAGCAGTAGACAGGCCTACGAGCAGTACTTC. It translates to CASSRQAYEQYF.

The chain links TRBV11-2 to TRBJ1-1; possible D gene TRBD1, 5 bases. This CDR3 region has 15 residues. V lost 0 bases, J lost 1 base, and 9 bases lay in between. Germline loops: CDR1 SGHAT, CDR2 FQNNGV. CDR3 sequence reads: CASSLEGTGNTEAFF. CDR3 sequence (DNA): TGTGCCAGCAGCTTAGAGGGGACGGGGAACACTGAAGCTTTCTTT.

The chain combines TRBV5-6 with TRBJ2-5; perhaps TRBD2 as D (5 bases). CDR1 is SGHDT, CDR2 YYEEEE, per germline. The CDR3 covers 14 residues. The V gene lost 0 bases and the J gene lost 5 bases, with 11 bases spanning the gap. The CDR3 here is CASSLVGSRETQYF. The DNA for the CDR3 is TGTGCCAGCAGCTTGGTGGGGAGTAGGGAGACCCAGTACTTC.

The genes are TRBV6-5 and TRBJ1-5; D remains unclear. Germline-derived CDR1 and CDR2 are MNHEY and SVGAGI. Between the trimmed V and J ends, which lost 8 bases and 4 bases, there was a span of 12 bases. This CDR3 region has 13 residues. This chain's CDR3 is CASGYASNQPQHF. Here the CDR3 DNA reads TGTGCCAGCGGCTATGCATCGAATCAGCCCCAGCATTTT.

This sequence joins TRBV28 and TRBJ1-2; the D gene is possibly TRBD1 (5 bases). Trimming left V 6 bases short and J 6 bases short, with 17 bases between. CDR1 MDHEN and CDR2 SYDVKM come from the germline V gene. This CDR3 comprises 14 residues. CDR3 nucleotides: TGTGCCAGCAGCCCGCCCGACGGGGGGGATGGCTACACCTTC. It specifies CASSPPDGGDGYTF.

The chain is built from TRBV11-3 and TRBJ2-2, with D perhaps matching TRBD2 (5 bases). Germline V gene data show CDR1 as SGHNT and CDR2 as YENEEA. The V end was cut by 4 bases, the J end by 5 bases, with 8 bases between. This CDR3 region has 13 residues. For the CDR3, the DNA is TGTGCCAGCAGCTCGCGGAGGACCGGGGAGCTGTTTTTT. Translating it yields CASSSRRTGELFF.

This chain links TRBV5-1 with TRBJ2-7, with D tentatively TRBD1 or TRBD2 (5 bases each). This CDR3 region has 14 residues. With 3 bases removed from V and 2 bases from J, the gap between germline ends came to 12 bases. Germline V CDR1 and CDR2: SGHRS, YFSETQ. CDR3 bases: TGCGCCAGCAGCTGGGGGACCCTGACCTACGAGCAGTACTTC. It codes for CASSWGTLTYEQYF.

This chain connects TRBV19 to TRBJ2-3, with 12 bases matching TRBD2. With 4 bases clipped from V and 8 bases from J, the junction kept 7 bases outside the gene matches. Looked up from germline, CDR1 is LNHDA and CDR2 is SQIVND (reference sequence). This CDR3 is 15 amino acids long. Here the CDR3 DNA reads TGTGCCAGTAGTACAACTAGCGGGGGGCGGGGTACGCAGTATTTT. Residues: CASSTTSGGRGTQYF.

This chain links TRBV6-2 or TRBV6-3 with TRBJ2-6; D remains unclear. Trimming shortened V by 2 bases and J by 0 bases, and 14 bases separated the two germline ends. CDR3 size: 18 residues. Germline V gene lookup returns CDR1 MNHEY and CDR2 SVGEGT. The CDR3 region is CASSYEGRISSGANVLTF. The CDR3 DNA is TGTGCCAGCAGTTACGAAGGACGAATTTCCTCTGGGGCCAACGTCCTGACTTTC.

The V call is TRBV5-6, the J call TRBJ2-1; D tentatively reads TRBD1 or TRBD2 (6 bases each). CDR3 size: 18 residues. Germline CDR1 is SGHDT and CDR2 is YYEEEE. The germline V and J ends were trimmed by 4 bases and 1 base, with 21 bases remaining between them. In nucleotides, the CDR3 is TGTGCCAGCAGCCCACCTAGGGGGGCCTACACTTCCTACAATGAGCAGTTCTTC. As protein: CASSPPRGAYTSYNEQFF.

For this clone: At one of its ends the junction is not consistent with the germline gene, which may arise from a read error. The CDR3 sequence: CASSLRQGTSYEQYF. CDR3 nucleotide sequence: TGTGCTAGCAGCTTGCGGCAGGGTACCTCCTACGAGCAGTACTTC. The chain recombines TRBV7-7 with TRBJ2-7, with D tentatively TRBD1 (5 bases). CDR3 length: 15 amino acids. Germline V gene sequence: CDR1 SSHAT, CDR2 FNYEAQ (reference sequence).

This chain uses TRBV6-5 with TRBJ1-1; a possible D gene is TRBD1 (5 bases). Germline V CDR1 and CDR2: MNHEY, SVGAGI. V lost 5 bases, J lost 6 bases, and 19 bases lay in between. The CDR3 loop spans 15 amino acids. The CDR3 loop is CASSTTYGRGAEAFF. The CDR3 DNA reads as TGTGCCAGCAGTACAACGTATGGGAGGGGAGCTGAAGCTTTCTTT.

This clone is a singleton in its sample. V usage is TRBV5-4 and J usage is TRBJ2-6; TRBD1 agrees at 8 bases. Germline values: CDR1 SGHNT, CDR2 YYREEE (reference sequence). After removal of 5 bases from V and 3 bases from J, the junction contained 4 bases not matched to a gene. This CDR3 has 15 residues. CDR3 DNA: TGTGCCAGCAGGTACAGGGGGGATGGGGCCAACGTCCTGACTTTC. It yields the protein CASRYRGDGANVLTF.

In nucleotides, the CDR3 is TGTGCCAGCAGCTCAAGAGGGGGCGCGGGCGCTGAAGCTTTCTTT. It codes for CASSSRGGAGAEAFF. The chain joins TRBV11-1 to TRBJ1-1, with 7 bases lining up with TRBD1. This CDR3 is built from 15 residues. The trim removed 4 bases at V and 6 bases at J, leaving 11 bases unmatched. Germline V gene lookup returns CDR1 SGHAT and CDR2 FQDESV (reference sequence).

The chain joins TRBV2 to TRBJ2-5; D is uncertain. V was clipped by 4 bases and J by 3 bases, with 6 bases between them. Germline V gene sequence: CDR1 SNHLY, CDR2 FYNNEI. This CDR3 is 12 amino acids long. This CDR3 is CASSGSEETQYF. In DNA form, the CDR3 reads TGTGCCAGCAGTGGATCTGAAGAGACCCAGTACTTC.

The chain links TRBV12-3 or TRBV12-4 to TRBJ1-6; D gene uncertain. CDR3 length: 11 residues. Trimming removed 5 bases at V and 6 bases at J, with 2 bases between. The CDR3 here is CASSGNSPLHF. CDR3 coding DNA: TGTGCCAGCAGTGGTAATTCACCCCTCCACTTT.

The DNA for the CDR3 is TGCGCCAGCAGCGTCGCTTGGGGAGGGACCTACGAGCAGTACTTC. Translating it yields CASSVAWGGTYEQYF. The chain carries TRBV5-1 and TRBJ2-7; TRBD2 aligns across 7 bases. CDR3 length: 15 amino acids. The V gene end was trimmed by 4 bases and the J gene end by 2 bases; junction bases not matched to a gene: 9. Germline V CDR1 and CDR2: SGHRS, YFSETQ.

The chain has TRBV4-1 and TRBJ1-2; the D gene is possibly TRBD1 (5 bases). This CDR3 is 13 amino acids long. CDR1 and CDR2 from the germline V gene are MGHRA and YSYEKL. Deletions cut 4 bases from V and 4 bases from J, with 10 bases between. In nucleotides, the CDR3 is TGCGCCAGCAGCCCGACAGCGACCTATGGCTACACCTTC. It encodes CASSPTATYGYTF.